The 25 T cell receptor beta chains below were found in one sample sequenced in a study of blood T cell repertoires in COVID-19. Method: immunoSEQ multiplex PCR; TCRdb's copy keeps in-frame clones and lacks some. The table lists around 60,000 clones, roughly 84% of them singletons, with about 16% in the top ten. Sample: peripheral blood. The receptors shown here come from a man in his sixties with COVID-19, enrolled during active disease.

In DNA form, the CDR3 reads TGTGCCAGCAGTTTATTTCCGGGGTTTAGTCAGCCCCAGCATTTT. Translation: CASSLFPGFSQPQHF. The chain uses TRBV28 and TRBJ1-5, with D uncertain. Germline assignment: CDR1 MDHEN and CDR2 SYDVKM. CDR3 length: 15 residues. Between the trimmed V and J ends, which lost 1 base and 6 bases, there was a span of 13 bases. The full variable domain, completed using reference TRBV28 and TRBJ1-5, is DVKVTQSSRYLVKRTGEKVFLECVQDMDHENMFWYRQDPGLGLRLIYFSYDVKMKEKGDIPEGYSVSREKKERFSLILESASTNQTSMYLCASSLFPGFSQPQHFGDGTRLSIL.

The V call is TRBV24-1, the J call TRBJ2-2; maybe TRBD2 (6 bases). Germline-derived CDR1 and CDR2 are KGHDR and SFDVKD. V was shortened by 8 bases and J by 0 bases, with 9 bases between the two germline ends. This CDR3 has 14 residues. The CDR3 region has the DNA TGTGCCACCAAGGGACTCGCGAACACCGGGGAGCTGTTTTTT. Its protein product is CATKGLANTGELFF.

Only one count was recorded for this clone. The rearrangement links TRBV2 to TRBJ2-3; the D is unclear. The germline gives CDR1 SNHLY, CDR2 FYNNEI. CDR3 length equals 12 residues. Trimming pared 7 bases from V and 6 bases from J, leaving 11 bases between. The CDR3 loop reads CASTRLLDTQYF. DNA for the CDR3: TGTGCCAGCACCCGTCTCCTGGATACGCAGTATTTT.

This clone was seen once. The V and J genes are TRBV28 and TRBJ2-6; TRBD1 agrees at 7 bases. The CDR3 extends over 17 amino acids. In germline, CDR1 is MDHEN, CDR2 SYDVKM. V trimming: 6 bases; J trimming: 0 bases; junction bases outside the gene matches: 8. CDR3 sequence reads: CASSPPGTVSGANVLTF. The DNA for the CDR3 is TGTGCCAGCAGCCCACCCGGGACAGTCTCTGGGGCCAACGTCCTGACTTTC.

The CDR3 DNA sequence: TGCGCCAGCAGCTCCGGGACAGCCGTACGCCCGCAGTATTTT. Protein product: CASSSGTAVRPQYF. The rearrangement uses TRBV5-1 and TRBJ2-3, with TRBD1 identical over 7 bases. This CDR3 contains 14 residues. V lost 3 bases to trimming and J lost 10 bases; unmatched junction nucleotides: 11. CDR1 is SGHRS, CDR2 YFSETQ, per germline.

The rearrangement uses TRBV19 and TRBJ2-3, with 7 bases lining up with TRBD1. CDR3 length: 15 amino acids. Germline CDR1 LNHDA, CDR2 SQIVND (reference sequence). The trim removed 6 bases at V and 1 base at J, leaving 7 bases unmatched. The CDR3 DNA reads TGTGCCAGTAGCGACAGGGCGATTCGCACAGATACGCAGTATTTT. This translates into CASSDRAIRTDTQYF.

This chain joins TRBV7-9 and TRBJ1-5; D gene ambiguous. The CDR3 is 14 amino acids. Germline V gene data show CDR1 as SEHNR and CDR2 as FQNEAQ (reference sequence). Trimming took 5 bases from V and 2 from J, leaving 10 bases between them. CDR3: CASSRDLGNQPQHF. In nucleotides, the CDR3 is TGTGCCAGCAGCCGGGATCTAGGCAATCAGCCCCAGCATTTT.

The CDR3, as DNA: TGCGCCAGCAGACCCCTAGGCCGCCGCGGAACTGAAGCTTTCTTT. Its translation: CASRPLGRRGTEAFF. This rearrangement joins TRBV4-1 to TRBJ1-1; D is undetermined. CDR3 length equals 15 residues. The V gene lost 6 bases and the J gene lost 5 bases, with 19 bases spanning the gap. Germline assignment: CDR1 MGHRA and CDR2 YSYEKL.

This clone was detected a few times. V gene TRBV5-1 combines with J gene TRBJ1-2; 10 bases match TRBD1. This CDR3 region has 15 residues. Germline assignment: CDR1 SGHRS and CDR2 YFSETQ. Unmatched junction bases numbered 7, after V lost 4 bases and J lost 4 bases. CDR3 coding DNA: TGCGCCAGCAGCGGAACGGGACAGGGGCCCTATGGCTACACCTTC. Translating it yields CASSGTGQGPYGYTF.

The V call is TRBV18, the J call TRBJ1-1; 8 positions match TRBD1. The J segment lost 0 bases and the V segment lost 0 bases, leaving 0 bases of the junction unmatched. CDR1 KGHSH and CDR2 LQKENI come from the germline V gene. This CDR3 contains 15 residues. DNA for the CDR3: TGTGCCAGCTCACCACCGACAGGGGTGAACACTGAAGCTTTCTTT. It codes for CASSPPTGVNTEAFF.

The chain links TRBV5-6 to TRBJ2-5, with a tentative D call TRBD1 (5 bases). Per the germline V gene, CDR1 is SGHDT and CDR2 is YYEEEE. The germline V and J ends were trimmed by 0 bases and 2 bases, with 11 bases remaining between them. CDR3 length: 15 residues. Here the CDR3 reads CASSLGAGLQETQYF. CDR3 coding DNA: TGTGCCAGCAGCTTGGGGGCAGGGCTACAAGAGACCCAGTACTTC.

CDR3 sequence reads: CASSLEPGRNTEAFF. DNA for the CDR3: TGTGCCAGCAGCTTGGAACCGGGGAGGAACACTGAAGCTTTCTTT. The gene calls are TRBV5-4 and TRBJ1-1; D is unresolved. Germline CDR1 is SGHNT and CDR2 is YYREEE (reference sequence). V lost 0 bases and J 1 base, leaving 10 bases between the germline ends. This CDR3 has 15 residues.

This chain uses TRBV6-6 with TRBJ2-4; possible D gene TRBD2, 6 bases. The CDR3 is made up of 15 amino acids. The V end was cut by 6 bases, the J end by 0 bases, with 12 bases between. Germline CDR1 MNHNY, CDR2 SVGAGI (reference sequence). The CDR3 DNA follows: TGTGCCAGCAGCCCCAATAGCGGAGCCAAAAACATTCAGTACTTC. Its translation: CASSPNSGAKNIQYF.

For this clone: This specimen includes other DNA sequences encoding the same CDR3. The rearrangement links TRBV10-3 to TRBJ2-7; D may be TRBD2 (6 bases). The germline V gene has CDR1 ENHRY and CDR2 SYGVKD. Trimming took off 0 bases at V and 2 bases at J, with 8 bases between the two ends. The CDR3 extends over 14 amino acids. The CDR3 protein is CAISESPGAYEQYF. CDR3 sequence (DNA): TGTGCCATCAGTGAGTCTCCGGGGGCCTACGAGCAGTACTTC.

This chain uses TRBV5-5 with TRBJ2-5; TRBD1 matches 7 bases. Trimming took 0 bases from V and 9 from J; bases not matched to a gene: 14. The CDR3 has 16 residues. The V gene's germline CDR1 is SGHKS and CDR2 YYEKEE (reference sequence). The CDR3 loop is CASSLEWDSYQGAQYF. CDR3 DNA sequence: TGTGCCAGCAGCTTGGAATGGGACAGCTACCAGGGGGCCCAGTACTTC.

This rearrangement joins TRBV6-6 to TRBJ2-3; 7 nucleotides match TRBD2. The CDR3 contains 16 residues. Germline CDR1 and CDR2: MNHNY and SVGAGI (reference sequence). Trimming at V came to 4 bases and at J to 5 bases, leaving 12 bases not matched to a gene. CDR3 residues: CASSSRAGLVRDTQYF. For the CDR3, the DNA is TGTGCCAGCAGTTCAAGAGCGGGACTCGTAAGAGATACGCAGTATTTT.

V usage is TRBV6-5 and J usage is TRBJ2-3; weak D call: TRBD2 (5 bases). The CDR3 loop spans 14 amino acids. V was cut by 7 bases and J by 2 bases, with 13 bases left in between. The germline V gene has CDR1 MNHEY and CDR2 SVGAGI. The CDR3 region has the DNA TGTGCCAGCATGAGCGGAACTTACACAGATACGCAGTATTTT. This codes for CASMSGTYTDTQYF.

V gene TRBV5-4 combines with J gene TRBJ1-2, with 7 bases aligning to TRBD1. This CDR3 is 13 amino acids long. J gave up 8 bases and V 4 bases, and 8 bases lay outside the gene matches. The germline V gene has CDR1 SGHNT and CDR2 YYREEE (reference sequence). For the CDR3, the DNA is TGTGCCAGCAGCACGACTACAGGGGACGGCTACACCTTC. This gives the protein CASSTTTGDGYTF.

This chain joins TRBV19 and TRBJ2-5; 8 bases map to TRBD1. Germline loops: CDR1 LNHDA, CDR2 SQIVND (reference sequence). The length of the CDR3 is 14 residues. V lost 6 bases to trimming and J lost 1 base; unmatched junction nucleotides: 4. The CDR3 protein is CASRPTGGQETQYF. The DNA for the CDR3 is TGTGCCAGTAGGCCCACAGGGGGCCAAGAGACCCAGTACTTC.

J is TRBJ2-1 and V is TRBV7-9; D is undetermined. Germline V CDR1 and CDR2: SEHNR, FQNEAQ (reference sequence). This CDR3 has 15 amino acids. Trimming pared 5 bases from V and 5 bases from J, leaving 16 bases between. CDR3 residues: CASSPTRSRHNEQFF. The CDR3, as DNA: TGTGCCAGCAGCCCTACCCGGTCTAGACACAATGAGCAGTTCTTC.

The chain joins TRBV6-6 to TRBJ1-5; no reliable D call. The CDR3 sequence is 14 residues long. The germline V and J ends were trimmed by 2 bases and 6 bases, with 11 bases remaining between them. Per the germline V gene, CDR1 is MNHNY and CDR2 is SVGAGI (reference sequence). The chain's CDR3 is CASSYRTAGQPQHF. CDR3 sequence (DNA): TGTGCCAGCAGTTACCGCACGGCGGGTCAGCCCCAGCATTTT.

CDR3 loop: CASSLEQGAYEQYF. CDR3 nucleotides: TGCGCCAGCAGCTTGGAGCAGGGGGCTTACGAGCAGTACTTC. This sequence joins TRBV5-1 and TRBJ2-7; TRBD1 aligns across 8 bases. Germline lookup yields CDR1 SGHRS and CDR2 YFSETQ. CDR3 length: 14 residues. V shed 0 bases and J 4 bases; nucleotides not matched to a gene: 3. Variable domain in full (rest from reference TRBV5-1 and TRBJ2-7): KAGVTQTPRYLIKTRGQQVTLSCSPISGHRSVSWYQQTPGQGLQFLFEYFSETQRNKGNFPGRFSGRQFSNSRSEMNVSTLELGDSALYLCASSLEQGAYEQYFGPGTRLTVT.

The chain couples TRBV3-1 (or the pseudogene TRBV3-2) to TRBJ2-7; 10 nucleotides match TRBD2. There are 17 residues in the CDR3. Per the germline V gene, CDR1 is LGHDT and CDR2 is YNNKEL (reference sequence). V was pared by 5 bases and J by 1 base, with 11 bases of the junction left unmatched. The CDR3 spells CASSEIGTSVHSYEQYF. For the CDR3, the DNA is TGTGCCAGCAGCGAAATCGGGACTAGCGTGCATTCCTACGAGCAGTACTTC.

The genes are TRBV5-1 and TRBJ2-5, with a tentative D call TRBD2 (7 bases). CDR3 length equals 16 residues. Germline CDR1 reads SGHRS; CDR2 reads YFSETQ. Trimming stripped 0 bases from V and 2 bases from J, with 14 bases between. In DNA, the CDR3 is TGCGCCAGCAGCTTGGTAGGGGGAGGGATACAAGAGACCCAGTACTTC. Translating it yields CASSLVGGGIQETQYF.

In this sample, this clone turned up a few times. This chain connects TRBV11-2 to TRBJ1-4; 8 bases match TRBD1. Germline-derived CDR1 and CDR2 are SGHAT and FQNNGV. The V and J ends lost 4 bases and 2 bases, in that order; junction bases with no gene match: 3. This CDR3 spans 15 amino acids. The CDR3: CASSSTGGTNEKLFF. CDR3 bases: TGTGCCAGCAGCTCAACAGGGGGTACTAATGAAAAACTGTTTTTT.